These T cell receptor beta chains were read from a single sample in a study of preoperative IRX-2 immunotherapy in early breast cancer. Assay: immunoSEQ multiplex PCR; the TCRdb copy retains only in-frame clones and omits some. Here the sample spans 30,000 or so clones, around 90% being singletons. This specimen was collected from a patient treated with IRX-2 immunotherapy. Receptors were obtained from a human donor with breast cancer. CDR3s include the opening cysteine and the closing phenylalanine or tryptophan. The D gene is left open where the match is weak. Clone size, where shown, is once, few, many, or a class for clones that have expanded.

j_call	d_call	clone_size	v_call	cdr3_aa	cdr3_nt
TRBJ2-3	-	once	TRBV19	CASSIVGVTDTQYF	TGTGCCAGTAGTATAGTTGGAGTAACAGATACGCAGTATTTT
TRBJ2-1	TRBD2	-	TRBV27	CASSFGGSAYEQFF	TGTGCCAGCAGTTTCGGCGGGAGCGCCTATGAGCAGTTCTTC
TRBJ2-1	-	-	TRBV11-2	CASSLETVNEQFF	TGTGCCAGCAGCTTAGAGACGGTTAATGAGCAGTTCTTC
TRBJ1-4	-	few	TRBV7-6	CASSLQGSNEKLFF	TGTGCCAGCAGCCTACAGGGTTCTAATGAAAAACTGTTTTTT
TRBJ2-1	TRBD2	once	TRBV6-5	CASSSLAGPYNEQFF	TGTGCCAGCAGTTCGCTAGCGGGGCCCTACAATGAGCAGTTCTTC
TRBJ1-1	TRBD1	-	TRBV28	CASRYRGGGTEAFF	TGTGCCAGCAGGTACAGGGGTGGAGGCACTGAAGCTTTCTTT
TRBJ2-7	TRBD2	-	TRBV10-3	CAISAGGSREQYF	TGTGCCATCAGTGCGGGGGGGTCTAGGGAGCAGTACTTC
TRBJ2-2	TRBD2	-	TRBV10-2	CASNPLAGGTGELFF	TGCGCCAGCAACCCACTAGCGGGAGGGACCGGGGAGCTGTTTTTT
TRBJ1-2	TRBD1	-	TRBV11-2	CASSQTGVYGYTF	TGTGCCAGCAGCCAAACAGGGGTCTATGGCTACACCTTC
TRBJ2-5	TRBD2	-	TRBV7-9	CASSFNAGGQETQYF	TGTGCCAGCAGCTTTAATGCGGGGGGGCAAGAGACCCAGTACTTC
TRBJ2-2	-	-	TRBV30	CAWRGVRGPNTGELFF	TGTGCCTGGAGGGGGGTCAGGGGCCCGAACACCGGGGAGCTGTTTTTT
TRBJ2-1	TRBD1	-	TRBV27	CASTSYRDRGNNEQFF	TGTGCCAGCACCTCGTACCGGGACAGGGGCAACAATGAGCAGTTCTTC
TRBJ1-5	-	-	TRBV19	CASSLAELGPQHF	TGTGCCAGTAGTCTAGCGGAGTTAGGGCCCCAGCATTTT
TRBJ2-3	-	-	TRBV14	CASSQASSGTISTDTQYF	TGTGCCAGCAGCCAAGCTAGCTCCGGGACAATAAGCACAGATACGCAGTATTTT
TRBJ1-5	-	-	TRBV2	CASSDRSSNQPQHF	TGTGCCAGCAGCGACAGGAGTAGCAATCAGCCCCAGCATTTT
TRBJ2-2	-	-	TRBV5-4	CASSLGGRVTGELFF	TGTGCCAGCAGCTTAGGGGGGCGGGTCACCGGGGAGCTGTTTTTT
TRBJ2-3	TRBD2	-	TRBV6-4	CASSPVGFGGANTDTQYF	TGTGCCAGCTCCCCGGTGGGGTTCGGGGGGGCCAATACAGATACGCAGTATTTT
TRBJ2-2	TRBD2	few	TRBV14	CASSQAAGGTGELFF	TGTGCCAGCAGCCAAGCGGCGGGAGGGACCGGGGAGCTGTTTTTT
TRBJ2-3	-	-	TRBV5-4	CASSADTIPTDTQYF	TGTGCCAGCAGCGCGGACACAATCCCAACAGATACGCAGTATTTT
TRBJ2-2	-	once	TRBV5-3	CARKFEWGAKNTGELFF	TGTGCCAGAAAGTTCGAGTGGGGGGCAAAGAACACCGGGGAGCTGTTTTTT
TRBJ1-5	TRBD1	-	TRBV28	CASTFTGGTQPQHF	TGTGCCAGCACCTTTACAGGGGGAACTCAGCCCCAGCATTTT
TRBJ2-5	-	-	TRBV18	CASSPPMGQGETQYF	TGTGCCAGCTCACCACCGATGGGTCAGGGAGAGACCCAGTACTTC
TRBJ2-2	-	few	TRBV4-3	CASSQDQYTGELFF	TGCGCCAGCAGCCAAGACCAGTACACCGGGGAGCTGTTTTTT
TRBJ2-1	-	-	TRBV28	CASSSETASFYNEQFF	TGTGCCAGCAGTTCTGAGACAGCATCTTTCTACAATGAGCAGTTCTTC
TRBJ2-7	TRBD2	-	TRBV2	CASSPTSPGGGTYEQYF	TGTGCCAGCAGCCCGACCAGCCCGGGCGGGGGGACCTACGAGCAGTACTTC
TRBJ2-5	-	-	TRBV15	CATSIRDYQETQYF	TGTGCCACCAGCATCCGGGACTACCAAGAGACCCAGTACTTC
TRBJ1-2	TRBD1	-	TRBV6-6	CASGARDRGNYGYTF	TGTGCCAGCGGGGCCCGGGACAGGGGTAATTATGGCTACACCTTC
TRBJ2-7	-	-	TRBV7-2	CASSRGDTYEQYF	TGTGCCAGCAGCCGCGGGGACACCTACGAGCAGTACTTC
TRBJ2-1	-	-	TRBV7-7	CASSPGWGNEQFF	TGTGCCAGCTCCCCTGGATGGGGGAATGAGCAGTTCTTC
TRBJ1-2	-	-	TRBV4-3	CASSQGRASVGYTF	TGCGCCAGCAGCCAGGGCAGGGCATCCGTTGGCTACACCTTC
TRBJ2-2	-	-	TRBV18	CASSPDTGELFF	TGTGCCAGCTCACCTGACACCGGGGAGCTGTTTTTT
TRBJ2-7	-	-	TRBV7-9	CASSLEGRQYF	TGTGCCAGCAGCTTAGAGGGACGGCAGTACTTC
TRBJ2-1	TRBD2	-	TRBV27	CASSVRTAGGYNEQFF	TGTGCCAGCAGTGTCCGGACAGCGGGGGGGTACAATGAGCAGTTCTTC
TRBJ2-7	-	-	TRBV18	CASSPNRSGAYEQYF	TGTGCCAGCTCACCAAACAGGTCGGGTGCCTACGAGCAGTACTTC
TRBJ1-1	TRBD1	-	TRBV5-1	CASSSDRDGEAFF	TGCGCCAGCAGCTCGGACAGGGACGGTGAAGCTTTCTTT
TRBJ2-5	TRBD1	-	TRBV29-1	CSHGQGSWETQYF	TGCAGTCACGGACAGGGGAGTTGGGAGACCCAGTACTTC
TRBJ2-3	TRBD2	-	TRBV9	CASSVARGSTDTQYF	TGTGCCAGCAGCGTAGCGCGGGGGTCCACAGATACGCAGTATTTT
TRBJ2-5	TRBD1	-	TRBV28	CASSSGGAAKETQYF	TGTGCCAGCAGCTCAGGGGGCGCGGCTAAAGAGACCCAGTACTTC
TRBJ1-5	TRBD1	-	TRBV27	CASSPSTGGNQPQHF	TGTGCCAGCAGTCCTTCGACAGGGGGCAATCAGCCCCAGCATTTT
TRBJ1-2	-	-	TRBV7-2	CASSRGLANYGYTF	TGTGCCAGCAGCCGGGGCCTAGCTAACTATGGCTACACCTTC
TRBJ2-7	TRBD2	-	TRBV4-1	CASSQEPGQQGLAEPSSYEQYF	TGCGCCAGCAGCCAAGAGCCGGGACAACAGGGACTAGCGGAGCCGAGCTCCTACGAGCAGTACTTC